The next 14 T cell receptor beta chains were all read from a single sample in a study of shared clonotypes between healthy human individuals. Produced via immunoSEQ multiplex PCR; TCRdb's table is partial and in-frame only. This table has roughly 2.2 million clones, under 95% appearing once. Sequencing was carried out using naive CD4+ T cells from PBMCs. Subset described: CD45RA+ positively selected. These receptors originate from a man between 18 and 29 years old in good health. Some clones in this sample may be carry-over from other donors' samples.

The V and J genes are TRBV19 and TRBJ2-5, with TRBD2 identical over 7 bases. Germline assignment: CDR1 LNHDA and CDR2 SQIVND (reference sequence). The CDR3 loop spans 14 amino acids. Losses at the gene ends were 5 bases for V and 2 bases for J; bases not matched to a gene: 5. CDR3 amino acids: CASSLGTIQETQYF. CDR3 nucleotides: TGTGCCAGTAGTTTGGGGACTATACAAGAGACCCAGTACTTC.

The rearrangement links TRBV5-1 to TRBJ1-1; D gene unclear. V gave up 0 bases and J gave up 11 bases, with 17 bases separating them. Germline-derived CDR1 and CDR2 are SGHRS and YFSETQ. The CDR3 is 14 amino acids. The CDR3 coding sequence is TGCGCCAGCAGCTTGGGGGTGCGGGGTGTTGGGGCTTTCTTT. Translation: CASSLGVRGVGAFF.

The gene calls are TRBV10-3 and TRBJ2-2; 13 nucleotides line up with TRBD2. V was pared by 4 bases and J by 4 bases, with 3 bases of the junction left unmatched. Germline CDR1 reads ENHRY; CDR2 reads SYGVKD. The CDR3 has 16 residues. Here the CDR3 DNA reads TGTGCCATCAGTGGAGGACTAGCGGGGGCCACCGGGGAGCTGTTTTTT. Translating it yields CAISGGLAGATGELFF.

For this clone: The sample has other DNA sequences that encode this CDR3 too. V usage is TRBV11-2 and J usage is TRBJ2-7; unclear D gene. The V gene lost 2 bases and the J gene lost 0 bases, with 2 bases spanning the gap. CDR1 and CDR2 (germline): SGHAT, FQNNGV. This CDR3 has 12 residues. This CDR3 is CASSLTSYEQYF. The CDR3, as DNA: TGTGCCAGCAGCTTAACCTCCTACGAGCAGTACTTC.

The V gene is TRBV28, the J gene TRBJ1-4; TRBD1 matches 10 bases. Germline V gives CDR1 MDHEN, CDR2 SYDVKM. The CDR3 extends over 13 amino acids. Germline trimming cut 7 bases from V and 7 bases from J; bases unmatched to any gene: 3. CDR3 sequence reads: CASKDRGIEKLFF. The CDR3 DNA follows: TGTGCCAGCAAGGACAGGGGGATTGAAAAACTGTTTTTT.

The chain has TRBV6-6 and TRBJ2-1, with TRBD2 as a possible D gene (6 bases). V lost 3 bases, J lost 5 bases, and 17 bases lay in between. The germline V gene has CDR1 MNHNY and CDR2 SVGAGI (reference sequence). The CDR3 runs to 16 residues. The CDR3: CASSYGLGAGNNEQFF. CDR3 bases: TGTGCCAGCAGTTATGGGTTGGGCGCGGGAAACAATGAGCAGTTCTTC.

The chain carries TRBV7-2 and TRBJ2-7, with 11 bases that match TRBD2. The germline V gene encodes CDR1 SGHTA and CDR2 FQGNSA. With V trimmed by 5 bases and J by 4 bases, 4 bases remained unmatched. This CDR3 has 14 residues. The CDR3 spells CASSPLAGAYEQYF. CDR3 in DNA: TGTGCCAGCAGCCCACTAGCGGGAGCGTACGAGCAGTACTTC.

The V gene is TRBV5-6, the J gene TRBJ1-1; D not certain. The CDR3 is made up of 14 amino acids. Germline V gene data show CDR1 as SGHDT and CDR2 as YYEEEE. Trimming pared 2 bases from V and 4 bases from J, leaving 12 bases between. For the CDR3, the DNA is TGTGCCAGCAGCTTTCTTTCCGGCGGCACTGAAGCTTTCTTT. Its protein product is CASSFLSGGTEAFF.

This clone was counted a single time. The CDR3 bases are TGTGCCACCGACTCCAGGGTTGGAATGCACGAGCAGTACTTC. This gives the protein CATDSRVGMHEQYF. V gene TRBV28 combines with J gene TRBJ2-7; possibly TRBD1 for D (5 bases). This CDR3 is 14 amino acids long. V lost 10 bases, J lost 5 bases, and 21 bases lay in between. CDR1 and CDR2 (germline): MDHEN, SYDVKM. Based on the CDR3 plus reference TRBV28 and TRBJ2-7, the full variable domain is DVKVTQSSRYLVKRTGEKVFLECVQDMDHENMFWYRQDPGLGLRLIYFSYDVKMKEKGDIPEGYSVSREKKERFSLILESASTNQTSMYLCATDSRVGMHEQYFGPGTRLTVT.

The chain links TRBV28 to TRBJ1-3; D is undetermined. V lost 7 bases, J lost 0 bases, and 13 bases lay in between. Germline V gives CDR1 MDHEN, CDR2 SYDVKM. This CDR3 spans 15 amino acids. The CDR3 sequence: CASTLAGLSGNTIYF. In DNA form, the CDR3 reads TGTGCCAGCACCCTCGCCGGGCTCTCTGGAAACACCATATATTTT.

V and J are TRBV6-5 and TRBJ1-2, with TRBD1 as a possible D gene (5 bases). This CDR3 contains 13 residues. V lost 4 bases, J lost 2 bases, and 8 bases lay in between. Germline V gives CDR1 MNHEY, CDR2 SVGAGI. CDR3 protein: CASSSQVNYGYTF. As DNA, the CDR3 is TGTGCCAGCAGTTCACAGGTCAACTATGGCTACACCTTC.

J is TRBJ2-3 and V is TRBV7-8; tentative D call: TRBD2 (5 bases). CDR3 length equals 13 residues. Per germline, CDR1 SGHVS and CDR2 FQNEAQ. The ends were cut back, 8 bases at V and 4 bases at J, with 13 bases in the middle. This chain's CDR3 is CASARGSSDTQYF. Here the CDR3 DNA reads TGTGCCAGCGCCCGAGGGTCTTCAGATACGCAGTATTTT.

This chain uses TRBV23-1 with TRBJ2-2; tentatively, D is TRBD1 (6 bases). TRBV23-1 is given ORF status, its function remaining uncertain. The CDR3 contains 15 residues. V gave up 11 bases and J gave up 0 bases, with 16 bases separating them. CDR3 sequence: CACRLTGPNTGELFF. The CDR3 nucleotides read TGCGCCTGCCGCCTCACAGGGCCGAACACCGGGGAGCTGTTTTTT.

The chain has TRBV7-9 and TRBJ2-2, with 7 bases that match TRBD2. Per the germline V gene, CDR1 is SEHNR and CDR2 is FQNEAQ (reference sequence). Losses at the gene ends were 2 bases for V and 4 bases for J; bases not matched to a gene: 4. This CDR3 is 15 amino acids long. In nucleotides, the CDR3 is TGTGCCAGCAGCTTATCACTAGCGAGCACCGGGGAGCTGTTTTTT. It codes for CASSLSLASTGELFF.